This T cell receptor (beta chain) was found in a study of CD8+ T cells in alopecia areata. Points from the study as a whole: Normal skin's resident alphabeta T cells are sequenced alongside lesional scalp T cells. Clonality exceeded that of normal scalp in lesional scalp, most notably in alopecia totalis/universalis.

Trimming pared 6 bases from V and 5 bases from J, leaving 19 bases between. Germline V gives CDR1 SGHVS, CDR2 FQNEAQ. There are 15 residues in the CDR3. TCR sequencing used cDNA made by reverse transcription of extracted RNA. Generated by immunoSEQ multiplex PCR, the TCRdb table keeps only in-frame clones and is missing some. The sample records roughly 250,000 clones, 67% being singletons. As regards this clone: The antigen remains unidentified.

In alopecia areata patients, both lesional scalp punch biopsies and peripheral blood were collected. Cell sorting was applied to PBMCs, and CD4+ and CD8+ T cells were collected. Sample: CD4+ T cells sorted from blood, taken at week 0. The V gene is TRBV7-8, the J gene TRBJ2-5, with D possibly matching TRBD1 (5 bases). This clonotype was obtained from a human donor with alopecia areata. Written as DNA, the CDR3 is TGTGCCAGCAGTGACAGAAATTCCCCAGAGGAGACCCAGTACTTC. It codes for CASSDRNSPEETQYF.